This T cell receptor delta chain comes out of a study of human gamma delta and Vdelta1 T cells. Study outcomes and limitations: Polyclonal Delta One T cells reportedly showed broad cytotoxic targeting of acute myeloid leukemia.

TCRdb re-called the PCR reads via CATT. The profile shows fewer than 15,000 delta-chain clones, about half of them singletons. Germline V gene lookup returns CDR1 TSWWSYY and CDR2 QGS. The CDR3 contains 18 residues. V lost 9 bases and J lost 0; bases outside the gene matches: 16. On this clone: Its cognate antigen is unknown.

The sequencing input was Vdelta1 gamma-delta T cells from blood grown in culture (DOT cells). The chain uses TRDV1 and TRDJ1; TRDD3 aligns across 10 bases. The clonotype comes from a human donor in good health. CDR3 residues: CALLTLRELGDYTDKLIF. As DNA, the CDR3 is TGTGCTCTACTGACACTACGCGAACTGGGGGATTACACCGATAAACTCATCTTT.